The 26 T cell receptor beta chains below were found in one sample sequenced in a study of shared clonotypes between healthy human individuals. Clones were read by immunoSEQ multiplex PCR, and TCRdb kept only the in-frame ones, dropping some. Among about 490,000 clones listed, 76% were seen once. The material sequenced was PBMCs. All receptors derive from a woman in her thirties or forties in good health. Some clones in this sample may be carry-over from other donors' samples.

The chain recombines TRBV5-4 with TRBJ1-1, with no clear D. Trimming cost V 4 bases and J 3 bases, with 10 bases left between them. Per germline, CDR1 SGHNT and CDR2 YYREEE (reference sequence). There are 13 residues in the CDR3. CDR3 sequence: CASSPGMDTEAFF. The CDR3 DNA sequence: TGTGCCAGCAGCCCGGGAATGGACACTGAAGCTTTCTTT.

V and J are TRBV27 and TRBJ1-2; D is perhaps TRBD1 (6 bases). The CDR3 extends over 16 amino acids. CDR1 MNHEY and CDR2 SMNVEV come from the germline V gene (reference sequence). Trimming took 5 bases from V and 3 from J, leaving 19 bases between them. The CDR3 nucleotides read TGTGCCAGCAGTACCAGCAGGGGAACCATGGACTATGGCTACACCTTC. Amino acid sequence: CASSTSRGTMDYGYTF.

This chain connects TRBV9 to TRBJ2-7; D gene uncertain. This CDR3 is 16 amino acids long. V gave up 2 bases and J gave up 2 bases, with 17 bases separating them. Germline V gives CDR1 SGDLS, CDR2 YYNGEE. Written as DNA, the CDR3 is TGTGCCAGCAGCGTTTTCTCTTGGGTGCAAACCTACGAGCAGTACTTC. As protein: CASSVFSWVQTYEQYF.

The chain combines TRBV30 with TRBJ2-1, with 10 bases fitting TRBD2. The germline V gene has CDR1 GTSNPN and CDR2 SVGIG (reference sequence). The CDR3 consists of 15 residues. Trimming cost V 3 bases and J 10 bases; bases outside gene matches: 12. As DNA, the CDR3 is TGTGCCTGGAGGAAGGGGCTAGCGGGAGTTACGGAGCAGTTCTTC. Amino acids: CAWRKGLAGVTEQFF. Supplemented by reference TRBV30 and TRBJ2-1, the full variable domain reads SQTIHQWPATLVQPVGSPLSLECTVEGTSNPNLYWYRQAAGRGLQLLFYSVGIGQISSEVPQNLSASRPQDRQFILSSKKLLLSDSGFYLCAWRKGLAGVTEQFFGPGTRLTVL.

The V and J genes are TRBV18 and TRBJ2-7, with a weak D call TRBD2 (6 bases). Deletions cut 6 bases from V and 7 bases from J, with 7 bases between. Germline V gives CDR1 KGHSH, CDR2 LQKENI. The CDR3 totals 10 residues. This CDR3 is CASSGGEQYF. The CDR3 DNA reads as TGTGCCAGCTCGGGGGGAGAGCAGTACTTC.

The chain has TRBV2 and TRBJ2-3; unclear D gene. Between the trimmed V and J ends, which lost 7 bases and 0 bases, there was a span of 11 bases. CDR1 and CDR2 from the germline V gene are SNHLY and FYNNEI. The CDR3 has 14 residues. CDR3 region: CASTGTTSTDTQYF. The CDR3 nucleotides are TGTGCCAGCACTGGCACAACGAGCACAGATACGCAGTATTTT.

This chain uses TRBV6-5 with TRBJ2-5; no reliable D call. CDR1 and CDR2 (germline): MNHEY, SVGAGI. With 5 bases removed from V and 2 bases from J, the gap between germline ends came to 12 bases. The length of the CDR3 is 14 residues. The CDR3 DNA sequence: TGTGCCAGCAGTGTAAAAGAAGAACAAGAGACCCAGTACTTC. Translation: CASSVKEEQETQYF.

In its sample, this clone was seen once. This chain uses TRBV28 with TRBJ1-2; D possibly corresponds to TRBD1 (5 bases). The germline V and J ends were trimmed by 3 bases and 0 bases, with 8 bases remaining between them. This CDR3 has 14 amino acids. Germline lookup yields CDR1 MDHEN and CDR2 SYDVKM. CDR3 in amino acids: CASSFQGANYGYTF. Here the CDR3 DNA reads TGTGCCAGCAGTTTCCAGGGAGCTAACTATGGCTACACCTTC.

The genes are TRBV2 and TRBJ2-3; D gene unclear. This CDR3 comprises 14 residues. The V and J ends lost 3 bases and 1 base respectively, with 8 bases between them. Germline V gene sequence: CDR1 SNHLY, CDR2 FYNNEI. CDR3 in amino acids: CASSDMRGTDTQYF. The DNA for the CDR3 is TGTGCCAGCAGTGATATGCGAGGCACAGATACGCAGTATTTT.

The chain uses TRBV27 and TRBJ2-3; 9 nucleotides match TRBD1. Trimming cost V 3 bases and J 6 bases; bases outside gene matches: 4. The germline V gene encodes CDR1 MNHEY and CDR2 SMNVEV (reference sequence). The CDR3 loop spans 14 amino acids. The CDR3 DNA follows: TGTGCCAGCAGTTTGGGACAGGGAAGCGATACGCAGTATTTT. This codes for CASSLGQGSDTQYF.

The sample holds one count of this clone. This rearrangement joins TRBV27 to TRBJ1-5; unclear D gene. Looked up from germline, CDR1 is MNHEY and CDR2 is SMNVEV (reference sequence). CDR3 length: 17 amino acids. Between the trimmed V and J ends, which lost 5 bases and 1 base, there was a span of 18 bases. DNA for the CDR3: TGTGCCAGCAGTCCGACCCGCGGGTTATTAAGCAATCAGCCCCAGCATTTT. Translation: CASSPTRGLLSNQPQHF.

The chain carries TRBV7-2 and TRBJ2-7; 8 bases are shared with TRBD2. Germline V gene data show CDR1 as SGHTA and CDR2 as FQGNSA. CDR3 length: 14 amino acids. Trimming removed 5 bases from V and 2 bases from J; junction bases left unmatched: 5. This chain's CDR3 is CASSLRGLAYEQYF. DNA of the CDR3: TGTGCCAGCAGCCTCCGGGGACTAGCCTACGAGCAGTACTTC.

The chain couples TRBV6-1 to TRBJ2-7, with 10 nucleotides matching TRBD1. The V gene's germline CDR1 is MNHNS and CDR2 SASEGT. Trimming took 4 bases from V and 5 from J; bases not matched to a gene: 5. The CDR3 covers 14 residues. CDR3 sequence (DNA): TGTGCCAGCAGTGGACAGGGGGCTATCGACGAGCAGTACTTC. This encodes CASSGQGAIDEQYF.

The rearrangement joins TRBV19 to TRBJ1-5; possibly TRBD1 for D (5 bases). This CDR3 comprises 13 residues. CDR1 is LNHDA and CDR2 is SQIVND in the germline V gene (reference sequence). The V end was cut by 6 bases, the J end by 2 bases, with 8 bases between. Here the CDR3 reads CASRDIGNQPQHF. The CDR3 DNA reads TGTGCCAGTAGGGACATTGGCAATCAGCCCCAGCATTTT.

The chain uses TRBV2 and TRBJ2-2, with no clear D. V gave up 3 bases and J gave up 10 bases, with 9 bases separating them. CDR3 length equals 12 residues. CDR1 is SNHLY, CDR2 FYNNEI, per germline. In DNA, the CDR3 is TGTGCCAGCAGTGACAGGAGCGAGGAGCTGTTTTTT. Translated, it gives CASSDRSEELFF.

DNA for the CDR3: TGTGCCAGCAAAAAAGGGGGAGGGGCAGGGCCTTCCTACGAGCAGTACTTC. Its protein product is CASKKGGGAGPSYEQYF. J is TRBJ2-7 and V is TRBV28; possible D gene TRBD2, 7 bases. V lost 7 bases, J lost 1 base, and 23 bases lay in between. The CDR3 is 17 residues long. CDR1 is MDHEN, CDR2 SYDVKM, per germline.

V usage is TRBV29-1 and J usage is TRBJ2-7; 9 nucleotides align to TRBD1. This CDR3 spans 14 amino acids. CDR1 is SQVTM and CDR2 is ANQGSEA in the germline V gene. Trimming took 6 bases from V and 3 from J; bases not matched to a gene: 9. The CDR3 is CSVHGTGYDYEQYF. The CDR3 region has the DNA TGCAGCGTGCATGGGACAGGGTATGACTACGAGCAGTACTTC.

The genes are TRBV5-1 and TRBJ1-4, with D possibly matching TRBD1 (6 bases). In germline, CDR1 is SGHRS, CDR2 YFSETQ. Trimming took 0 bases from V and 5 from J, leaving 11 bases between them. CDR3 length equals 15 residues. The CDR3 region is CASSLVGTRNEKLFF. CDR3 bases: TGCGCCAGCAGCTTGGTCGGGACACGGAATGAAAAACTGTTTTTT.

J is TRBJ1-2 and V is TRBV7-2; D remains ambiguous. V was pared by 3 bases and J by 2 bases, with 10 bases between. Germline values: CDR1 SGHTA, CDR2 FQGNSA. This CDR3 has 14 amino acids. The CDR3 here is CASSLVVKNYGYTF. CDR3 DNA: TGTGCCAGCAGCTTGGTGGTCAAAAACTATGGCTACACCTTC. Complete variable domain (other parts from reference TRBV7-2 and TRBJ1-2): GAGVSQSPSNKVTEKGKDVELRCDPISGHTALYWYRQSLGQGLEFLIYFQGNSAPDKSGLPSDRFSAERTGGSVSTLTIQRTQQEDSAVYLCASSLVVKNYGYTFGSGTRLTVV.

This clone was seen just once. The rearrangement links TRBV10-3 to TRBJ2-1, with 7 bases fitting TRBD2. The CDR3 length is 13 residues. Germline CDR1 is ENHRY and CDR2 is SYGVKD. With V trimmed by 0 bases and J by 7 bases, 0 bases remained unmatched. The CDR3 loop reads CAISESGGNEQFF. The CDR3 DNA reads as TGTGCCATCAGTGAGTCCGGGGGGAATGAGCAGTTCTTC.

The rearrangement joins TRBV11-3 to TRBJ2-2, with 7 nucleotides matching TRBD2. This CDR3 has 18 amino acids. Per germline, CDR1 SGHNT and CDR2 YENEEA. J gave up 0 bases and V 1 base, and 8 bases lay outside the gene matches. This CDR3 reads CASSLVVGAGANTGELFF. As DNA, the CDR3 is TGTGCCAGCAGCTTAGTGGTTGGGGCGGGAGCGAACACCGGGGAGCTGTTTTTT.

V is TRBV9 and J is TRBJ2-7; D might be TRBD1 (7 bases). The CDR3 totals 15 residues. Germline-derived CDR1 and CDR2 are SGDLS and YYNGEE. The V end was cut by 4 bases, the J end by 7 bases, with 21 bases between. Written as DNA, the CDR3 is TGTGCCAGCAGCCTCAGAGGTACACCAGGGGGGGAGCAGTACTTC. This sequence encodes CASSLRGTPGGEQYF.

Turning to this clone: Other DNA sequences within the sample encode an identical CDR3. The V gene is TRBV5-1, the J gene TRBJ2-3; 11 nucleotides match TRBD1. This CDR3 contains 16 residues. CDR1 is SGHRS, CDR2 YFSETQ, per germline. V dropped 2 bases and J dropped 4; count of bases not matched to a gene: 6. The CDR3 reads CASSFSGTGGADTQYF. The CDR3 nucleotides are TGCGCCAGCAGCTTCTCCGGGACAGGGGGTGCAGATACGCAGTATTTT.

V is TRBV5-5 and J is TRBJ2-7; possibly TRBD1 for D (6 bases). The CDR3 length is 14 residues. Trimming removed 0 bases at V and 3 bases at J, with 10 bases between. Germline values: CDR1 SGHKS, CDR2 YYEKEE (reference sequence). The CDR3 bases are TGTGCCAGCAGCTTGGCAGGGGTTATCTACGAGCAGTACTTC. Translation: CASSLAGVIYEQYF. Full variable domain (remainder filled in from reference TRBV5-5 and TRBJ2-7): DAGVTQSPTHLIKTRGQQVTLRCSPISGHKSVSWYQQVLGQGPQFIFQYYEKEERGRGNFPDRFSARQFPNYSSELNVNALLLGDSALYLCASSLAGVIYEQYFGPGTRLTVT.

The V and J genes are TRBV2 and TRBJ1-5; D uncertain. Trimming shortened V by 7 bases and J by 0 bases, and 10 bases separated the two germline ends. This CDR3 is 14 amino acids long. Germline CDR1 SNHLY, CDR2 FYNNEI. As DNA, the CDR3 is TGTGCCAGCATGAGGGAAATTAGCAATCAGCCCCAGCATTTT. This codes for CASMREISNQPQHF.

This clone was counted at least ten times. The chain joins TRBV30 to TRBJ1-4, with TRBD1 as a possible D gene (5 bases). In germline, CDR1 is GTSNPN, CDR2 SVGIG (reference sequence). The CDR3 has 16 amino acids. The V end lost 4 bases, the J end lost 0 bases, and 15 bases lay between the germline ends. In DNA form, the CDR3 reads TGTGCCTGGACCCCAAGGCAGGGCGCAACTAATGAAAAACTGTTTTTT. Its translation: CAWTPRQGATNEKLFF. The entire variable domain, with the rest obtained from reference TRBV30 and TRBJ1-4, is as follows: SQTIHQWPATLVQPVGSPLSLECTVEGTSNPNLYWYRQAAGRGLQLLFYSVGIGQISSEVPQNLSASRPQDRQFILSSKKLLLSDSGFYLCAWTPRQGATNEKLFFGSGTQLSVL.